Reported below is one T cell receptor (beta chain). Researchers ran the PCR with 60 Vbeta and 13 Jbeta primers. Profiled with immunoSEQ multiplex PCR; TCRdb holds only in-frame clones, not every one. The sample has some 45,000 clones, approximately 72% seen once. The CDR3 spans 12 residues. The V gene's germline CDR1 is MGHDK and CDR2 SYGVNS. Trimming took off 4 bases at V and 3 bases at J, with 3 bases between the two ends. These data belong to a study of cytomegalovirus exposure and HLA in healthy donors. The receptor comes from a woman aged 25 to 39 in good health and CMV-seronegative. This chain connects TRBV25-1 to TRBJ2-2; D call uncertain. Input material: PBMCs. The CDR3 loop is CASSADTGELFF. CDR3 DNA: TGTGCCAGCAGTGCGGACACCGGGGAGCTGTTTTTT.